Shown below are 7 T cell receptor beta chains from a single sample sequenced in a study of T cell responses to AZD1222 COVID-19 vaccine (dated by TCRdb to the early 2020s). According to the study, the label for this sample's time point signals: baseline before first vaccination. Receptor libraries were prepared by the immunoSEQ multiplex PCR assay. The table comes from immuneACCESS by way of TCRdb, which keeps in-frame sequences with V and J called. Part of the clones is missing from these tables; in studies checked, under half for an unresolved V gene and the rest for unknown reasons. Recorded for this sample are about 85,000 clones; roughly 86% of them occurred a single time. Around 5.8% of the sample goes to the ten largest clones. Sequenced here: peripheral blood, sampled on day 0 of AZD1222 vaccination. Receptors were obtained from an adult in good health.

This clone is a singleton in its sample. This chain connects TRBV6-6 to TRBJ2-7, with unresolved D. CDR1 and CDR2 from the germline V gene are MNHNY and SVGAGI (reference sequence). V shed 6 bases and J shed 5 bases, with 17 bases lying between them. The CDR3 sequence is 14 residues long. The CDR3 DNA reads as TGTGCCAGCAGCTCACGGGCCCAGTGGGACGAGCAGTACTTC. Its translation is CASSSRAQWDEQYF.

This clone showed up just once. The chain carries TRBV15 and TRBJ1-6, with a possible D match to TRBD1 (5 bases). The CDR3 is made up of 14 amino acids. In germline, CDR1 is LNHNV, CDR2 YYDKDF (reference sequence). Trimming shortened V by 0 bases and J by 10 bases, and 10 bases separated the two germline ends. CDR3 in DNA: TGTGCCACCAGCAGAGAGAGGGGTGTGTCACCCCTCCACTTT. It specifies CATSRERGVSPLHF.

The rearrangement links TRBV7-9 to TRBJ2-3; 7 bases agree with TRBD1. This CDR3 is 13 amino acids long. The germline V gene encodes CDR1 SEHNR and CDR2 FQNEAQ (reference sequence). The J segment lost 4 bases and the V segment lost 5 bases, leaving 3 bases of the junction unmatched. DNA for the CDR3: TGTGCCAGCAGCCTGACAGGGCCAGATACGCAGTATTTT. As protein: CASSLTGPDTQYF.

The J gene is TRBJ2-4, the V gene TRBV27, with TRBD1 matching over 10 bases. This CDR3 comprises 14 residues. J gave up 6 bases and V 3 bases, and 2 bases lay outside the gene matches. CDR1 is MNHEY, CDR2 SMNVEV, per germline (reference sequence). DNA of the CDR3: TGTGCCAGCAGTTTCAGGACAGGGGGAAACATTCAGTACTTC. Translated, it gives CASSFRTGGNIQYF.

This chain joins TRBV21-1 and TRBJ1-5; the D segment call TRBD1 is taken from the table without a DNA check. TRBV21-1 is flagged as a pseudogene. CDR3 length equals 14 residues. DNA of the CDR3: TGTGCCAGCAAGAGGGACAGGGTCCGGCAGCCCCAGCATTTT. It specifies CASKRDRVRQPQHF.

The genes are TRBV10-2 and TRBJ1-2; unclear D gene. This CDR3 has 13 amino acids. The V and J ends lost 10 bases and 5 bases respectively, with 17 bases between them. CDR1 and CDR2 from the germline V gene are WSHSY and SAAADI. CDR3 residues: CATSTGSGYGYTF. As DNA, the CDR3 is TGCGCCACCAGCACGGGGTCGGGGTATGGCTACACCTTC.

The V call is TRBV4-1, the J call TRBJ2-7; TRBD1 agrees at 9 bases. V trimming: 0 bases; J trimming: 4 bases; junction bases outside the gene matches: 7. This CDR3 is 16 amino acids long. Germline lookup yields CDR1 MGHRA and CDR2 YSYEKL. CDR3 residues: CASSQDKDRGPYEQYF. CDR3 DNA sequence: TGCGCCAGCAGCCAAGATAAGGACAGGGGTCCTTACGAGCAGTACTTC.